This entry lists 3 T cell receptor beta chains sequenced from one sample in a study of siplizumab effects on memory and regulatory T cells. The protocol was immunoSEQ multiplex PCR, while the TCRdb copy is restricted to in-frame clones and leaves out a portion. The sample includes 4,900 or so clones, 50% of them seen just once. The antigens of these receptors remain unknown. The authors cocultured the mixed lymphocyte reaction cells at 37 degrees C for approximately six days. Material: CFSE-low (dividing) CD8+ T cells sorted from an allogeneic mixed lymphocyte reaction. The source is a human donor in good health; the cells came from an allogeneic mixed lymphocyte reaction. Some clones in this sample may be carry-over from other donors' samples.

The chain uses TRBV25-1 and TRBJ2-1; D may be TRBD1 (5 bases). CDR3 length: 15 residues. The V end was cut by 1 base, the J end by 0 bases, with 7 bases between. CDR1 is MGHDK and CDR2 is SYGVNS in the germline V gene. CDR3 in amino acids: CASSELRGSYNEQFF. The DNA of the CDR3 is TGTGCCAGCAGTGAATTAAGGGGCTCCTACAATGAGCAGTTCTTC.

This clone was picked up a small number of times. V usage is TRBV6-1 and J usage is TRBJ1-2; D ambiguous. The germline V and J ends were trimmed by 2 bases and 4 bases, with 14 bases remaining between them. The germline V gene has CDR1 MNHNS and CDR2 SASEGT. This CDR3 spans 15 amino acids. The DNA of the CDR3 is TGTGCCAGCAGTGAAATCCTCCCAGTTCTCTATGGCTACACCTTC. As protein: CASSEILPVLYGYTF.

The chain couples TRBV6-1 to TRBJ1-6, with no clear D. This CDR3 comprises 14 residues. Germline V gene sequence: CDR1 MNHNS, CDR2 SASEGT. V was cut by 3 bases and J by 9 bases, with 12 bases left in between. The DNA for the CDR3 is TGTGCCAGCAGTGAGGGTACATCTGGTTCACCCCTCCACTTT. Translated, it gives CASSEGTSGSPLHF.